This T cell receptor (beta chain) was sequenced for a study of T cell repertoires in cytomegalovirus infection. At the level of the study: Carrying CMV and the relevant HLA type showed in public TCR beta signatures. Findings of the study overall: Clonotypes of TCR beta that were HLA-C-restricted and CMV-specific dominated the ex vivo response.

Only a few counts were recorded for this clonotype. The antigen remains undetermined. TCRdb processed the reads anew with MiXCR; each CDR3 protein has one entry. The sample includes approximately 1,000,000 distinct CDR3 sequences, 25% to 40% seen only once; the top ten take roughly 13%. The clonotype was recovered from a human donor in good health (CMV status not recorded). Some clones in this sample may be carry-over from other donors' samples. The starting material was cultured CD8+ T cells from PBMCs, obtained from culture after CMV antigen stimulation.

The CDR3: CSARGTSGGASSYNEQFF. CDR3 DNA sequence: TGCAGTGCTAGAGGCACTAGCGGGGGGGCATCCTCCTACAATGAGCAGTTCTTC. V is TRBV20-1 and J is TRBJ2-1, with 13 positions matching TRBD2. V shed 1 base and J 0 bases; nucleotides not matched to a gene: 6. This CDR3 region has 18 residues. Germline values: CDR1 DFQATT, CDR2 SNEGSKA (reference sequence).